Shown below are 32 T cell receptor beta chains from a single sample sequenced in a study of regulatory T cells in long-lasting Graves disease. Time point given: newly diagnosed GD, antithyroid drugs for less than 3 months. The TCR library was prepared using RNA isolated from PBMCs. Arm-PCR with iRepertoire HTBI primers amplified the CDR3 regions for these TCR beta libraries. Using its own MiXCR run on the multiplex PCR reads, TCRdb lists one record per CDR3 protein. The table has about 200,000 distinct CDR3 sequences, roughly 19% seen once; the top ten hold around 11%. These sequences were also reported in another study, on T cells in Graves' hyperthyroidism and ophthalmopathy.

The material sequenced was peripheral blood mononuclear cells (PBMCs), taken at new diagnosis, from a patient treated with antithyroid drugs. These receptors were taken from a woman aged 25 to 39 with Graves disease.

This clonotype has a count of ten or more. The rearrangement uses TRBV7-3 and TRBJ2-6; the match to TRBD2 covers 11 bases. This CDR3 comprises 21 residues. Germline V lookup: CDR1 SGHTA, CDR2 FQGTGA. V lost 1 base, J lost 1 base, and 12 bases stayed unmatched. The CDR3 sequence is CASSLIPRTSGSPSGANVLTF. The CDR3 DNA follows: TGTGCCAGCAGCTTAATCCCTAGGACTAGCGGGTCTCCGTCTGGGGCCAACGTCCTGACTTTC. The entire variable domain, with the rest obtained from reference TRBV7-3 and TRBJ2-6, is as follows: GAGVSQTPSNKVTEKGKYVELRCDPISGHTALYWYRQSLGQGPEFLIYFQGTGAADDSGLPNDRFFAVRPEGSVSTLKIQRTERGDSAVYLCASSLIPRTSGSPSGANVLTFGAGSRLTVL.

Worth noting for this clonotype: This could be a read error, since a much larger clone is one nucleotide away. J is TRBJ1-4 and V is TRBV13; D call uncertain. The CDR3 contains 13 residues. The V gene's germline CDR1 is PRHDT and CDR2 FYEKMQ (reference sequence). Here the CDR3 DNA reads TGTGCCAGCATGAGGGAGACTAATGAAAAACTGCTTTTT. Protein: CASMRETNEKLLF.

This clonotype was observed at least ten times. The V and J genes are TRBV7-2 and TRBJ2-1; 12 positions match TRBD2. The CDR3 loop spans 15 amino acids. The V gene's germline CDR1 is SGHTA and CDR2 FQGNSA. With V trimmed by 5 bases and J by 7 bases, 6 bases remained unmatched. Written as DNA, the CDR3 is TGTGCCAGCAGCCCTAGCGGGAGGGGGGGGAATGAGCAGTTCTTC. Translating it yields CASSPSGRGGNEQFF.

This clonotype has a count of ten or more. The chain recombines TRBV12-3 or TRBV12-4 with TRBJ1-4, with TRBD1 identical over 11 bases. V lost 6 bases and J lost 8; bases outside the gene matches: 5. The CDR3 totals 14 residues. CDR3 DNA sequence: TGTGCCAGCAGGACGGGACAGGGGGGCGAAAAACTGTTTTTT. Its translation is CASRTGQGGEKLFF.

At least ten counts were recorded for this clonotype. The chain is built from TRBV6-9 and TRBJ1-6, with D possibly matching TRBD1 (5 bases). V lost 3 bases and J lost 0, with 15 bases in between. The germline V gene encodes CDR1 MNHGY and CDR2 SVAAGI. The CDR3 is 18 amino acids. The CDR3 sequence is CASSYSSGGSSYNSPLHF. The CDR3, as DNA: TGTGCCAGCAGTTACTCCTCCGGGGGAAGCTCCTATAATTCACCCCTCCACTTT.

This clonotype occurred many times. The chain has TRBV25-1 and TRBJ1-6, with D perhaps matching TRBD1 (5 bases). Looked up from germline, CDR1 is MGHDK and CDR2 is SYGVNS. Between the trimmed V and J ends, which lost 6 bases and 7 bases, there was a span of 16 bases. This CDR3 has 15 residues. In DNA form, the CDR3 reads TGTGCCAGCAGGGGGGTCGGGCTGGACAATTCACCCCTCCACTTT. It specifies CASRGVGLDNSPLHF.

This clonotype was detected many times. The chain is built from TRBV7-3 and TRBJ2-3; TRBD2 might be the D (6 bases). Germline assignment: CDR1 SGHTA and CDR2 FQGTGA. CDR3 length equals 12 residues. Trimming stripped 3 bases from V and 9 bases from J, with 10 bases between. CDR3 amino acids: CASSFPGATQYF. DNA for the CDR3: TGTGCCAGCAGCTTCCCGGGAGCCACGCAGTATTTT.

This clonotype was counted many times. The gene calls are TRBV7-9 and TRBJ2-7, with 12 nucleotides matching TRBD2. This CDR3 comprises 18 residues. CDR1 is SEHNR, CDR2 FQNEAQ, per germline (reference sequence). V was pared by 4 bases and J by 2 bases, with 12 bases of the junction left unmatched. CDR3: CASSSSFWTSGNPYEQYF. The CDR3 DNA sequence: TGTGCCAGCAGCTCCTCTTTTTGGACTAGCGGGAACCCCTACGAGCAGTACTTC.

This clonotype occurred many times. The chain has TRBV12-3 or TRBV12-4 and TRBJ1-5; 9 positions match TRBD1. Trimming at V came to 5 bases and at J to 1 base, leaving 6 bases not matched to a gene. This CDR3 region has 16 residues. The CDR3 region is CASSPGDRGSNQPQHF. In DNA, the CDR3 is TGTGCCAGCAGTCCCGGTGACAGGGGGAGCAATCAGCCCCAGCATTTT.

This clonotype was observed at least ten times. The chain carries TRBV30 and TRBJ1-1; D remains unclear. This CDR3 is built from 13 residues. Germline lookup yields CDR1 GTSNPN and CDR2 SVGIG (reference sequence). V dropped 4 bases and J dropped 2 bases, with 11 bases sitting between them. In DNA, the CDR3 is TGTGCCTGGAACCTCCTGCGTAACACTGAAGCTTTCTTT. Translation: CAWNLLRNTEAFF.

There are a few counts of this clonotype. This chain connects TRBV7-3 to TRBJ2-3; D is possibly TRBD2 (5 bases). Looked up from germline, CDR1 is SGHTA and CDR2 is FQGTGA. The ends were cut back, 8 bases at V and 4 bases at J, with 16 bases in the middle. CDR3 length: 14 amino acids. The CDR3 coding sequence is TGTGCCAGCTCCCGTACTAGTTTCGCAGATACGCAGTATTTT. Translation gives CASSRTSFADTQYF.

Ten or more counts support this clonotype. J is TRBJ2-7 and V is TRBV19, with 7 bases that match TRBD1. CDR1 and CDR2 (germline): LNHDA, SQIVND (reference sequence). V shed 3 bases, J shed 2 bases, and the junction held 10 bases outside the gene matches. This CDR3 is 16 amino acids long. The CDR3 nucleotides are TGTGCCAGTAGTATCTTTGCGACAGGGTCTACCTACGAGCAGTACTTC. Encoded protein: CASSIFATGSTYEQYF.

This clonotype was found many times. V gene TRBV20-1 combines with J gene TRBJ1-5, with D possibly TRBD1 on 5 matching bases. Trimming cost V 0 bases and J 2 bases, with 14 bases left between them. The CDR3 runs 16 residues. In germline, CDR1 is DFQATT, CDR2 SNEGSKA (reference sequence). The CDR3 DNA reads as TGCAGTGCTAGAGAGGTCGGGGGTAAGGGCAATCAGCCCCAGCATTTT. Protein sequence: CSAREVGGKGNQPQHF.

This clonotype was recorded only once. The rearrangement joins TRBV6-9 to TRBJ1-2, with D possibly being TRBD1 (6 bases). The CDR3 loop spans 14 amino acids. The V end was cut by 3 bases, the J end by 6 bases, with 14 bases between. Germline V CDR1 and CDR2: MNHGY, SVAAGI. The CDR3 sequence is CASSYSYREDGYTF. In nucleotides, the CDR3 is TGTGCCAGCAGTTACTCCTACAGGGAGGATGGCTACACCTTC.

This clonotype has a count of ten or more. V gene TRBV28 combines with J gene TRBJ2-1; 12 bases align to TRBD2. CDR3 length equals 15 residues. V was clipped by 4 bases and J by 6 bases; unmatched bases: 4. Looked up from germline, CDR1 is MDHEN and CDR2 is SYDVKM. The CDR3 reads CASSSLAGGSNEQFF. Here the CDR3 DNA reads TGTGCCAGCAGTTCACTAGCGGGAGGTAGCAATGAGCAGTTCTTC.

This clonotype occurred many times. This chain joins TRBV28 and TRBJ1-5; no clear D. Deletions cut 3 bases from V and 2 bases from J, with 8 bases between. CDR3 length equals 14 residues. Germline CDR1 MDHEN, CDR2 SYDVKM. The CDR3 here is CASSFGRGNQPQHF. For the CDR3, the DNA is TGTGCCAGCAGTTTCGGAAGGGGCAATCAGCCCCAGCATTTT.

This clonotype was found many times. This chain's CDR3 is CASSLRHSSYNEQFF. The CDR3 DNA reads TGTGCCAGCAGTTTGCGACACTCCTCCTACAATGAGCAGTTCTTC. This chain links TRBV28 with TRBJ2-1; D gene uncertain. In germline, CDR1 is MDHEN, CDR2 SYDVKM. V lost 3 bases and J lost 0, with 9 bases in between. The CDR3 totals 15 residues.

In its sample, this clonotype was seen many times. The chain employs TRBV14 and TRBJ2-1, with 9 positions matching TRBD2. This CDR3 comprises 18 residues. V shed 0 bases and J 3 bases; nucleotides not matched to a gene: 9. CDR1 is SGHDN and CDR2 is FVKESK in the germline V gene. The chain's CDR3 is CASSQDLSGGTVYNEQFF. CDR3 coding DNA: TGTGCCAGCAGCCAAGATCTTAGCGGGGGTACCGTCTACAATGAGCAGTTCTTC.

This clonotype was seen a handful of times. DNA of the CDR3: TGTGCCAGCAGTTTGGGTATTGAAGCTTTCTTT. As protein: CASSLGIEAFF. The rearrangement joins TRBV12-3 or TRBV12-4 to TRBJ1-1, with D hard to call. The CDR3 runs 11 residues. V was clipped by 3 bases and J by 7 bases, with 6 bases between them.

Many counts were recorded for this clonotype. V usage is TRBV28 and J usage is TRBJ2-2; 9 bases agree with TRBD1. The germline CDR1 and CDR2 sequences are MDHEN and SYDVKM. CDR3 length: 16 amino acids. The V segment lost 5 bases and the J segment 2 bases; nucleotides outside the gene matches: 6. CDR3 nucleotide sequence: TGTGCCAGCAGTGTACAGGGGGCGGTAAACACCGGGGAGCTGTTTTTT. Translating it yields CASSVQGAVNTGELFF. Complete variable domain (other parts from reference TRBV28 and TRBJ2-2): DVKVTQSSRYLVKRTGEKVFLECVQDMDHENMFWYRQDPGLGLRLIYFSYDVKMKEKGDIPEGYSVSREKKERFSLILESASTNQTSMYLCASSVQGAVNTGELFFGEGSRLTVL.

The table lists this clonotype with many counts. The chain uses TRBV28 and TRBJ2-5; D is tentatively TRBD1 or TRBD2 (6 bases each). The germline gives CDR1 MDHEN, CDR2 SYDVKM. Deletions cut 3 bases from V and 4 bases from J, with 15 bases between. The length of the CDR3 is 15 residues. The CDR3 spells CASSFRSGEVETQYF. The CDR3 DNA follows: TGTGCCAGCAGTTTCCGTTCAGGGGAGGTAGAGACCCAGTACTTC.

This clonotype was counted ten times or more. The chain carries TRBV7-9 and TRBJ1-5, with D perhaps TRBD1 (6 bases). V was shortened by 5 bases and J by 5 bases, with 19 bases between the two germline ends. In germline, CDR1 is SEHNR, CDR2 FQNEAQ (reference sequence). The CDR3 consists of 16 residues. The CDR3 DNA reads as TGTGCCAGCAGCCCAGCGGGGCGAGGGGGGGATCAGCCCCAGCATTTT. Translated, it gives CASSPAGRGGDQPQHF.

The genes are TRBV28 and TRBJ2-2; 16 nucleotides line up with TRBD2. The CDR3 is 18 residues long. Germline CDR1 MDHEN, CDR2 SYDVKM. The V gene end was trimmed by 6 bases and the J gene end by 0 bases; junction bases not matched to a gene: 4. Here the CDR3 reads CASSLGLAGGSNTGELFF. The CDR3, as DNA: TGTGCCAGCAGCCTGGGACTAGCGGGAGGGTCGAACACCGGGGAGCTGTTTTTT.

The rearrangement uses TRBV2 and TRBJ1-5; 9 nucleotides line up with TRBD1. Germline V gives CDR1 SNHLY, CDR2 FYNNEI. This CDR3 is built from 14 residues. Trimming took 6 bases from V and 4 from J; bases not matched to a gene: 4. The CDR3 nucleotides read TGTGCCAGCAGGGGACAGGGCGAAAATCAGCCCCAGCATTTT. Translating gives CASRGQGENQPQHF.

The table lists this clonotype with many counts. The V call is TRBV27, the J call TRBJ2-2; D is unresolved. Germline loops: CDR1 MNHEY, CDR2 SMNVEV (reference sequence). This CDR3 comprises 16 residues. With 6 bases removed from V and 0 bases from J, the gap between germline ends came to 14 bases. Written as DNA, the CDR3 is TGTGCCAGCAGCCCCATCCGAACAGCGAACACCGGGGAGCTGTTTTTT. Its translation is CASSPIRTANTGELFF.

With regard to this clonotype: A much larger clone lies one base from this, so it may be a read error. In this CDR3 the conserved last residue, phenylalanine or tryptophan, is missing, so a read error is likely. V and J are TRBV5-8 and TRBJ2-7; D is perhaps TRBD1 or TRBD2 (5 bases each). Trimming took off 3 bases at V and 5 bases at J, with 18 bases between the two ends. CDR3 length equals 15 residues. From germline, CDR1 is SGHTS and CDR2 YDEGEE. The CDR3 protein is CASSSPGPPRDEQYC. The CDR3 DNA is TGTGCCAGCAGCTCCCCGGGACCGCCTCGGGACGAGCAGTACTGC.

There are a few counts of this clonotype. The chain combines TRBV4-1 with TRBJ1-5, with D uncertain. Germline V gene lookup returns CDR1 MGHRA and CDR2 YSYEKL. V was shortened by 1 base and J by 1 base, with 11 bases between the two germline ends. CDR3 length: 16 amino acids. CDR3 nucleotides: TGCGCCAGCAGCCAAGTTTTAAGGGAGAGCAATCAGCCCCAGCATTTT. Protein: CASSQVLRESNQPQHF.

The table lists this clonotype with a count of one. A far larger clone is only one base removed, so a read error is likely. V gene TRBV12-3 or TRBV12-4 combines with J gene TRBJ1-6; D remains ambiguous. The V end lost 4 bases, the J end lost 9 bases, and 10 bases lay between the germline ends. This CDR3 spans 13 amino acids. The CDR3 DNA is TGTGCCAGCAGTTCCGGGCGGGGTTCACCCCTCCACTTT. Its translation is CASSSGRGSPLHF.

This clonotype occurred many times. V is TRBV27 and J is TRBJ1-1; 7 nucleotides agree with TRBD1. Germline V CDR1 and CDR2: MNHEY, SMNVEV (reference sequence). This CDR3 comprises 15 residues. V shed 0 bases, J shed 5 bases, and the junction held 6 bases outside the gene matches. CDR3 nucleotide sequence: TGTGCCAGCAGTTTATCGCCACAGGGGTGGACTGAAGCTTTCTTT. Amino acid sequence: CASSLSPQGWTEAFF.

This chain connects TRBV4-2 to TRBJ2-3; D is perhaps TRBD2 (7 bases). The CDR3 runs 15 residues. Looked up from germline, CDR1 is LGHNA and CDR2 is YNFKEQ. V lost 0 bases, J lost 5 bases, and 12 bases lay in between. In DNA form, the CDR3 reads TGTGCCAGCAGCCAAGAAGGGGGGGCAGGAGATACGCAGTATTTT. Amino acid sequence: CASSQEGGAGDTQYF.

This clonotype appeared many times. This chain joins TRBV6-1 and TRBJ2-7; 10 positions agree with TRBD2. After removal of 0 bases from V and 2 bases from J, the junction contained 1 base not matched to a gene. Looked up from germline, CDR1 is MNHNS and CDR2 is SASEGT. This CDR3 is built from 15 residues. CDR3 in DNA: TGTGCCAGCAGTGAAGCCCTAGCGGGAGCCTACGAGCAGTACTTC. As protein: CASSEALAGAYEQYF.

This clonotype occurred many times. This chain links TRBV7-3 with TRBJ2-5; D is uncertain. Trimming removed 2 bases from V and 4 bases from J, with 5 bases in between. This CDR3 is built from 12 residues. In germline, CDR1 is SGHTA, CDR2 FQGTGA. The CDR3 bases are TGTGCCAGCAGCTTACGCGGAGAGACCCAGTACTTC. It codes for CASSLRGETQYF. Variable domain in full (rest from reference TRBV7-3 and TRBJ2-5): GAGVSQTPSNKVTEKGKYVELRCDPISGHTALYWYRQSLGQGPEFLIYFQGTGAADDSGLPNDRFFAVRPEGSVSTLKIQRTERGDSAVYLCASSLRGETQYFGPGTRLLVL.